This record concerns one T cell receptor (beta chain) sequence. Its matching antigen is unknown. This sample was included in a study of T-cell memory formation after mild COVID-19. As for the study in general: TCR clusters were largely donor specific. Broader study findings: Cross-reactive memory apparently joined, as some responding clones appeared in pre-infection memory. SARS-CoV-2 specificity of second-wave clones peaking day 37 was unconfirmed.

The CDR3 runs 16 residues. V was pared by 0 bases and J by 4 bases, with 8 bases of the junction left unmatched. The germline gives CDR1 LGHDT, CDR2 YNNKEL (reference sequence). TCRdb itself ran the 5' RACE reads through MiXCR, one entry per CDR3 protein. Of about 430,000 distinct CDR3 sequences listed, more than 15% were seen once; the top ten hold 20% to 25%. The chain carries TRBV3-1 and TRBJ2-7, with 8 bases fitting TRBD1. This sequence originates from a man between 18 and 29 years old who had mild COVID-19 (a few samples of this study predate the infection). Cell type and time point are not known. Source material: PBMCs or a T cell subset sorted from them (not recorded which). The CDR3 sequence: CASSQDGGTGLYEQYF. The CDR3 DNA reads TGTGCCAGCAGCCAAGATGGGGGGACAGGTCTATACGAGCAGTACTTC.